This T cell receptor beta chain was retrieved from a study of CD8 T cells in Susac syndrome. Sequencing of TCR beta, carried out with a high-throughput approach, was applied to CD8+ and CD4+ T cells from the blood. After extraction with the RNeasy kit, about 0.5 to 1 ug of the RNA was reverse transcribed using random hexamers. immunoSEQ multiplex PCR amplified TCR beta CDR3 across 54 Vbeta, 13 Jbeta. TCRdb called the immunoSEQ multiplex PCR reads again in MiXCR, with one record for every CDR3 protein. This table has hundreds of thousands of distinct CDR3 sequences, about 85% appearing once. V lost 1 base and J lost 3, with 14 bases in between. The CDR3 spans 15 residues. Germline V CDR1 and CDR2: SGHRS, YFSETQ.

The chain has TRBV5-1 and TRBJ2-7, with TRBD2 as a possible D gene (5 bases). The clonotype comes from a human donor with multiple sclerosis. Sequencing was carried out using CD8+ T cells from PBMCs. The DNA for the CDR3 is TGCGCCAGCAGCTTGTCCCGGGAAATCCACTACGAGCAGTACTTC. This codes for CASSLSREIHYEQYF.